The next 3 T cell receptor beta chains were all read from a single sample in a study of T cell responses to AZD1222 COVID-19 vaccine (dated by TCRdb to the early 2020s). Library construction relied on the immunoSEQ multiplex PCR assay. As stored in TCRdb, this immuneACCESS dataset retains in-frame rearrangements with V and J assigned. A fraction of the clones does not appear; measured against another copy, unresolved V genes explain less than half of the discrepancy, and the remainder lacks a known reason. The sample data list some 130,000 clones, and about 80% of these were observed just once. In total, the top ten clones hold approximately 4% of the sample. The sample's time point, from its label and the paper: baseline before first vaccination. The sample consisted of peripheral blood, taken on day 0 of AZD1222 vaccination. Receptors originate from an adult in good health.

The CDR3 loop reads CASSEARQGGAFF. CDR3 nucleotides: TGTGCCAGCAGTGAAGCTCGACAGGGGGGAGCTTTCTTT. The rearrangement joins TRBV2 to TRBJ1-1; 9 nucleotides agree with TRBD1. The germline V gene has CDR1 SNHLY and CDR2 FYNNEI. The trim removed 0 bases at V and 10 bases at J, leaving 3 bases unmatched. The CDR3 has 13 residues. Based on the CDR3 plus reference TRBV2 and TRBJ1-1, the full variable domain is EPEVTQTPSHQVTQMGQEVILRCVPISNHLYFYWYRQILGQKVEFLVSFYNNEISEKSEIFDDQFSVERPDGSNFTLKIRSTKLEDSAMYFCASSEARQGGAFFGQGTRLTVV.

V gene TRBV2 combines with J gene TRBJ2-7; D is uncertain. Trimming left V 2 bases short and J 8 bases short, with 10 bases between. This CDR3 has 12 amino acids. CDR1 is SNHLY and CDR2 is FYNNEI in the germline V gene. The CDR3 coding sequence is TGTGCCAGCAGTGAACGGTCAGGCAAGCAGTACTTC. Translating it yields CASSERSGKQYF. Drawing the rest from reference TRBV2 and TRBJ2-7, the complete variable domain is EPEVTQTPSHQVTQMGQEVILRCVPISNHLYFYWYRQILGQKVEFLVSFYNNEISEKSEIFDDQFSVERPDGSNFTLKIRSTKLEDSAMYFCASSERSGKQYFGPGTRLTVT.

Here the CDR3 DNA reads TGTGCCTGGGCTTGGGGGGCTATGAACTATGGCTACACCTTC. It is translated as CAWAWGAMNYGYTF. The chain combines TRBV30 with TRBJ1-2; maybe TRBD1 (6 bases). The CDR3 is 14 residues long. The germline V gene encodes CDR1 GTSNPN and CDR2 SVGIG (reference sequence). Trimming took off 5 bases at V and 2 bases at J, with 15 bases between the two ends.